This T cell receptor (beta chain) comes out of a study of CD8+CD57+ T cells in acquired aplastic anemia (dated by TCRdb to between 2018 and 2020). A note on the overall study: A mean of approximately 3 ug of DNA, ranging from roughly 0.2 to 27.4 ug, was extracted from sorted CD4+ and CD8+ cells. CD8+CD57+ expansion was defined as frequency above the mean frequency observed in healthy subjects. Results and caveats for the whole study, not just this receptor: Around 30 CD8+ CDR3 sequences were shared between patients and controls but appeared highly expressed in patients and within their immunodominant clones. CD8+ Simpson's diversity did not differ significantly between patients and healthy controls (P=0.060).

Genomic DNA served as template for TCR beta VDJ combination and CDR3 sequence profiling. An Illumina HiSeq 2000 was used for TCR repertoire sequencing. Per the authors' processing: Repertoire assessment relied on Simpson's diversity index, CDR3 size and DJ length profiles, and TRBV/TRBJ rearrangement plots. The most abundant DNA sequence in the deep sequencing data was defined as the immunodominant clone. CDR3 amino acid sequences were checked for sharing across subjects and were also compared against the VDJdb database and published repertoires. TCRdb reran the public reads through fastp at Q25 and MiXCR, keeping productive beta chains. Under each unique CDR3 protein, matching rows form one entry showing the most common genes and DNA. The authors' filters were not applied to this entry. The sample has 200,000 to 250,000 distinct CDR3 sequences on record, around 43% of them singletons. The leading ten clones occupy about 8.3% of the sample.

This clonotype showed up just once. The antigen it recognizes is unknown. One base away there is no much larger clone; base qualities are not given. One read gives only weak evidence. V loses 4 bases, J loses 2 bases, and the germline ends lie 10 bases apart. Per the germline V gene, SGHNT is the CDR1 and YENEEA is the CDR2. The CDR3 contains 14 residues, cysteine and phenylalanine counted. Just the 42-base CDR3 DNA is kept, in frame starting at base 1. The patients picked for sequencing were ones in whom flow cytometry had shown an expansion of CD8+CD57+ cells. Every patient had severe acquired aplastic anemia, diagnosed using the International Study of Aplastic Anemia and Agranulocytosis and Camitta criteria. No therapy had been received by the patients at the time of blood sampling. In this study, sorted CD4+ and CD8+ T cells from the blood of healthy subjects and of severe aplastic anemia patients had their TCR repertoires deep-sequenced. Patients were enrolled in the USA under clinicaltrials.gov protocols 00001620, 01623167, 00001397, 00071045, 00081523 and 00961064. Ficoll-Paque density gradient centrifugation was used to isolate peripheral blood mononuclear cells. CD4+ and CD8+ T cells were sorted by FACS or magnetic beads before DNA extraction.

The sequencing input was sorted CD4+, CD8+, or CD8+CD57+ T cells (not recorded which) from PBMCs. The sequence was collected from a human donor with aplastic anemia. The chain is encoded by TRBV11-3 joined to TRBJ2-3; the D gene is not confidently resolved. This receptor carries the CDR3 CASSYGKNTDTQYF. The nucleotides read TGTGCCAGCAGCTACGGAAAGAACACAGATACGCAGTATTTT.